This T cell receptor beta chain was recorded in a study of tumor-infiltrating lymphocytes in primary liver carcinoma. Per germline, CDR1 SGHRS and CDR2 YFSETQ. CDR3 size: 14 residues. The V and J ends lost 0 bases and 5 bases respectively, with 11 bases between them. Whole-study findings and limits: Only about 7-24% of top clones were detected in all five tumor regions. It was tumor-adjacent and tumor-blood pairs that overlapped less than tumor region pairs did.

Priming with a constant-region primer yielded TCR beta cDNA from around 540 ng total RNA. Libraries covering TCR beta were generated through three nested multiplex PCR rounds (using a slightly modified ARM-PCR). With TRBV1-TRBV30 forward primers and a C-beta reverse primer, the first two PCR rounds were run for around 10 cycles each. One entry per CDR3 protein results from TCRdb running MiXCR on the multiplex PCR reads. The data contain about 120,000 distinct CDR3 sequences, about 59% of them seen just once; the ten biggest clones take up roughly 8.8%. Only a few counts were recorded for this clonotype. What it binds is not known. Co-extracted RNA and DNA came from roughly 21-30 mg of unsorted bulk tissue. HBV chronically infected the treatment-naive patients. Sampling targeted five separate regions of each tumor, which included the tumor centre.

V gene TRBV5-1 combines with J gene TRBJ2-5; D may correspond to TRBD1 or TRBD2 (5 bases each). The material sequenced was liver tumor tissue from sampling region 1. Subset indicated: tumor region T1, superior pole. The clonotype comes from a woman aged 60-75 years with primary liver carcinoma and hepatitis B virus infection. CDR3 in DNA: TGCGCCAGCAGCTTGGGGTCTGAGGGGGAGACCCAGTACTTC. It specifies CASSLGSEGETQYF.